Shown below are 23 T cell receptor delta chains from a single sample sequenced in a study of γδ T cells in repeated Plasmodium falciparum infection. TCRdb re-called the multiplex PCR reads using CATT. The sample has more than 70,000 delta-chain clones; over 0.9% are singletons. Bulk repertoires came from Vgamma9/Vdelta2+ or Vdelta2-negative gammadelta T cells flow-sorted from PBMC. Sample: gamma-delta T cells from blood. The receptors shown here come from a pool of human donors (malaria-infected and uninfected, not separated).

This clone appeared a few times. Translating this DNA gives a protein that differs at residue 10 from the TCRdb one, which belongs to a much larger clone; a read error is likely, and the protein shown is this translation. The gene calls are TRDV1 and TRDJ1; possible D gene TRDD3, 6 bases. With 3 bases removed from V and 1 base from J, the gap between germline ends came to 15 bases. The CDR3 is 16 residues long. The germline V gene has CDR1 TSWWSYY and CDR2 QGS. CDR3 loop: CALGDLGDFVTDKLIF. The CDR3 DNA is TGTGCTCTTGGGGATCTAGGGGATTTCGTCACCGATAAACTCATCTTT.

The table lists this clone with a few counts. The protein given by TCRdb reflects a much larger clone and differs at residue 12 from this DNA's translation, likely from a read error; the protein shown is the DNA's translation. This sequence joins TRDV1 and TRDJ1, with no clear D. TCRdb gives no J gene; it was assigned here by matching the DNA to germline. The germline V gene encodes CDR1 TSWWSYY and CDR2 QGS. The CDR3 is 16 residues long. The CDR3 reads CALGNKNREDTGKLIF. CDR3 nucleotide sequence: TGTGCTCTTGGGAATAAAAACAGGGAAGACACCGGTAAACTCATCTTT.

This clone has more than one count but fewer than ten. The protein TCRdb gives is from a much larger clone and does not agree with this DNA's translation at residue 6, likely a read error; the protein shown here comes from the DNA. V gene TRDV2 combines with J gene TRDJ1, with D unresolved. TCRdb offers no J gene call, so here the DNA was matched to germline to obtain one. V lost 5 bases, J lost 7 bases, and 19 bases lay in between. This CDR3 is 14 amino acids long. The germline V gene has CDR1 GEAIGNYY and CDR2 EKD. As DNA, the CDR3 is TGTGCCTGTGCAGACCCGCTAACGGTGGGTAAACTCATCTTT. Translated: CACADPLTVGKLIF.

This clone has just a few counts. A far more abundant clone sits one base away, making this likely a read error. V is TRDV1 and J is TRDJ1; the D gene is possibly TRDD3 (5 bases). Here the J gene came from matching the DNA to germline, since TCRdb omits it. The CDR3 sequence is 22 residues long. Germline CDR1 and CDR2: TSWWSYY and QGS. Between the trimmed V and J ends, which lost 0 bases and 4 bases, there was a span of 33 bases. CDR3 nucleotides: TGTGCTCTTGGGGAACTTCGATTCATTTTGCGGGGGCCCCGCCCCACCTGCGATAAACTCATCTTT. It is translated as CALGELRFILRGPRPTCDKLIF.

As concerns this clone: This DNA's translation and the protein TCRdb lists, from a much larger clone, do not match at residue 3, likely due to a read error; the protein shown is translated from the DNA. The rearrangement links TRDV1 to TRDJ1; the match to TRDD3 covers 13 bases. This CDR3 contains 21 residues. CDR1 is TSWWSYY, CDR2 QGS, per germline. The CDR3 reads CAPGAVFPTSFTGGYAKKLIF. CDR3 nucleotide sequence: TGTGCTCCTGGGGCAGTATTTCCTACGAGTTTTACTGGGGGATACGCTAAGAAACTCATCTTT.

As for this clone: The protein TCRdb gives is from a much larger clone and does not agree with this DNA's translation at residue 3, likely a read error; the protein shown here comes from the DNA. This chain joins TRDV1 and TRDJ1; TRDD3 agrees at 9 bases. The J gene is not listed in TCRdb, so it was assigned here from a DNA match to germline. Germline values: CDR1 TSWWSYY, CDR2 QGS. The CDR3 is 24 residues long. The CDR3 region is CAIGERGFYPYWGRRGRYTDKLIF. The CDR3 DNA reads as TGTGCTATTGGGGAACGAGGCTTCTACCCCTACTGGGGGAGACGGGGTAGGTACACCGATAAACTCATCTTT.

This clone was picked up a small number of times. The protein TCRdb lists belongs to a much larger clone and differs from this DNA's translation at residue 15, which points to a read error; the protein shown is made from the DNA. The V and J genes are TRDV1 and TRDJ1; 11 nucleotides match TRDD3. Assignment of the J gene here rests on matching the DNA to germline, because TCRdb gives none. V was pared by 1 base and J by 0 bases, with 19 bases of the junction left unmatched. The CDR3 is 22 amino acids. Germline V lookup: CDR1 TSWWSYY, CDR2 QGS. CDR3 loop: CALGEQPTNLLLGDRNTDKLIF. Here the CDR3 DNA reads TGTGCTCTTGGGGAACAACCTACCAACCTTCTACTGGGGGATAGGAACACCGATAAACTCATCTTT.

The table lists this clone with many counts. A far larger clone is one nucleotide away, so this likely arose from a read error. This same CDR3 is encoded by further DNA sequences in the sample. The genes are TRDV2 and TRDJ1; 8 nucleotides align to TRDD2. Germline V gene sequence: CDR1 GEAIGNYY, CDR2 EKD. The CDR3 contains 18 residues. The CDR3 reads CADKASYVPGDVTDKLIF. Written as DNA, the CDR3 is TGCGCAGACAAGGCTTCCTACGTACCTGGGGACGTTACCGATAAACTCATCTTT.

Points on this clone: TCRdb's entry gives the protein of a much larger clone, which mismatches this DNA's translation at residue 14, likely from a read error; the protein reported here is translated from the DNA. The chain employs TRDV2 and TRDJ1; a weak D match, TRDD2 (5 bases). This CDR3 has 18 amino acids. The V gene's germline CDR1 is GEAIGNYY and CDR2 EKD. Deletions cut 3 bases from V and 7 bases from J, with 29 bases between. The CDR3 sequence: CACDSLRSRPASDGKLIF. DNA for the CDR3: TGTGCCTGTGACTCCCTTCGCTCCAGACCCGCTTCGGACGGTAAACTCATCTTT.

This clone was counted only a few times. TCRdb attributes to this sequence the protein of a much larger clone, which differs from the DNA translation at residue 4; a read error is likely, and the protein displayed is translated from the DNA. The genes are TRDV2 and TRDJ1; 7 bases are a match to TRDD3. Matching the DNA to germline supplied the J gene, which TCRdb does not give. The CDR3 covers 16 residues. Germline lookup yields CDR1 GEAIGNYY and CDR2 EKD. The CDR3 loop reads CACNTVSAGYSDKLIF. The CDR3 DNA follows: TGTGCCTGTAACACAGTTTCGGCGGGATACTCCGATAAACTCATCTTT.

In the case of this clone: A far larger clone is just one base off, so this is likely a read error. The limits of the CDR3 on the DNA are not certain, so only TCRdb's listed CDR3 is given. The same CDR3 can be traced to other DNA sequences in this sample. No J gene call was made, and the V gene is TRDV2; no DNA check was done on the table's D call, TRDD3. Germline V lookup: CDR1 GEAIGNYY, CDR2 EKD. Ends included, the CDR3 has 17 residues. This chain's CDR3 is CACDTLLGDIWSDKLIF.

Comment on this clone: The mismatch at residue 5 between this DNA's translation and the TCRdb protein of a much larger clone likely reflects a read error; the protein shown is translated from the DNA. The chain combines TRDV1 with TRDJ1; 8 bases line up with TRDD3. Germline CDR1 is TSWWSYY and CDR2 is QGS. V was clipped by 5 bases and J by 3 bases; unmatched bases: 20. The CDR3 sequence is 19 residues long. CDR3 bases: TGTGCTCTTGGGCTCCCCGGTAGTTACTTGGGGGATGCCGCCGATAAACTCATCTTT. This gives the protein CALGLPGSYLGDAADKLIF.

About this clone: The protein held in TCRdb is that of a much larger clone and does not match this DNA's translation at residue 17, likely because of a read error; the protein shown is translated from the DNA. The rearrangement uses TRDV2 and TRDJ1, with 7 positions matching TRDD3. The germline gives CDR1 GEAIGNYY, CDR2 EKD. The CDR3 runs to 18 residues. CDR3 residues: CACDSIGTGGSYTDKLTF. CDR3 nucleotides: TGTGCCTGTGACTCAATTGGTACCGGGGGATCGTACACCGATAAACTCACCTTT.

This clone was observed a few times. This DNA's translation and the protein TCRdb lists, from a much larger clone, do not match at residue 8, likely due to a read error; the protein shown is translated from the DNA. V usage is TRDV2 and J usage is TRDJ1, with D unresolved. No J gene is reported in TCRdb; it was inferred here by comparing the DNA with germline. From germline, CDR1 is GEAIGNYY and CDR2 EKD. This CDR3 comprises 16 residues. Trimming took off 0 bases at V and 0 bases at J, with 13 bases between the two ends. The CDR3 coding sequence is TGTGCCTGTGACACCGTTGGGAGAGGGGACACCGATAAACTCATCTTT. It encodes CACDTVGRGDTDKLIF.

In its sample, this clone was seen a few times. The protein in TCRdb stems from a much larger clone and differs at residue 25 from this DNA's translation, likely a read error; here the protein is translated from the DNA. V gene TRDV1 combines with J gene TRDJ4, with 11 bases that match TRDD3. The CDR3 is made up of 28 amino acids. Germline V CDR1 and CDR2: TSWWSYY, QGS. CDR3 DNA: TGTGCTCTTGGGGACACTTTGAGGGGCCTTCCTGTACCTGGATGGGGGATACGCCGAGATTCCCCCGAGAGACACCTGATCTTT. Amino acid sequence: CALGDTLRGLPVPGWGIRRDSPERHLIF.

This clone has just a few counts. This DNA's translation differs at residue 4 from TCRdb's protein, which comes from a much larger clone; a read error is likely, and the protein shown is translated from the DNA. CDR3: CACGTFRWGITWDTRQMFF. CDR3 nucleotides: TGTGCCTGTGGCACCTTCCGGTGGGGGATAACCTGGGACACCCGACAGATGTTTTTC. The rearrangement uses TRDV2 and TRDJ3, with 9 bases lining up with TRDD3. The J gene is absent in TCRdb and was assigned here via DNA matching to germline. CDR1 is GEAIGNYY and CDR2 is EKD in the germline V gene. There are 19 residues in the CDR3.

As for this clone: The protein TCRdb lists belongs to a much larger clone and differs from this DNA's translation at residue 3, which points to a read error; the protein shown is made from the DNA. The chain carries TRDV1 and TRDJ1, with D perhaps assigned TRDD2 or TRDD3 (5 bases each). From germline, CDR1 is TSWWSYY and CDR2 QGS. This CDR3 contains 20 residues. This CDR3 reads CAPGPFLSSVRVSYTDKLIF. CDR3 coding DNA: TGTGCTCCTGGGCCTTTCCTCTCCTCCGTACGAGTTTCTTACACCGATAAACTCATCTTT.

Comment on this clone: TCRdb pairs this DNA with a much larger clone's protein that differs at residue 5, likely a read error; the protein shown was translated from the DNA. The rearrangement links TRDV1 to TRDJ1; 9 nucleotides align to TRDD3. TCRdb offers no J gene call, so here the DNA was matched to germline to obtain one. V dropped 5 bases and J dropped 0; count of bases not matched to a gene: 49. This CDR3 spans 30 amino acids. Germline loops: CDR1 TSWWSYY, CDR2 QGS. The CDR3 protein is CALGKPPSGRTVNWGTPGASRSSYTDKLIF. As DNA, the CDR3 is TGTGCTCTTGGGAAACCTCCTTCCGGTCGGACTGTGAACTGGGGGACACCTGGGGCATCACGGAGTTCGTACACCGATAAACTCATCTTT.

This clone occurred a few times. A read error likely explains why the TCRdb protein, taken from a much larger clone, differs from this DNA's translation at residue 19; the protein shown is translated from the DNA. J gene calling gave no result, while the V gene is TRDV2; the D call of TRDD3 is as the table states it, not checked on the DNA. Germline CDR1 reads GEAIGNYY; CDR2 reads EKD. This CDR3 has 20 amino acids. DNA of the CDR3: TGTGCCTGTGACACCGGCTCCCTACTGGGGGATCGACAATACACCGATAAACTCACCTTT. It specifies CACDTGSLLGDRQYTDKLTF.

With regard to this clone: The amino acid sequence in TCRdb belongs to a much larger clone and departs from this DNA's translation at residue 6, likely a sequencing read error; the sequence shown is translated from the DNA. The rearrangement links TRDV2 to TRDJ1, with TRDD3 identical over 10 bases. The ends lost 2 bases at V and 1 base at J; junction bases unmatched: 6. CDR1 GEAIGNYY and CDR2 EKD come from the germline V gene. This CDR3 is 16 amino acids long. Written as DNA, the CDR3 is TGTGCCTGTGACATACGGGGGGATACGCTCACCGATAAACTCATCTTT. Translation gives CACDIRGDTLTDKLIF.

Only a few counts were recorded for this clone. For this DNA, TCRdb reports the protein of a much larger clone, which diverges at residue 15, most likely from a read error; the protein presented here is translated directly from the DNA. The V gene is TRDV2, the J gene TRDJ1; weak D call: TRDD3 (5 bases). Germline V gives CDR1 GEAIGNYY, CDR2 EKD. The CDR3 covers 16 residues. DNA for the CDR3: TGTGCCTGTGACACCCCAGGGGGGTTGTACACCGATAAACTCACCTTT. Amino acids: CACDTPGGLYTDKLTF.

This clone was counted at least ten times. TCRdb shows a much larger clone's protein in place of this DNA's translation, and the two differ at residue 21, likely through a read error; the protein shown is translated from the DNA. The chain joins TRDV3 to TRDJ1; 13 nucleotides align to TRDD3. The CDR3 is made up of 23 amino acids. CDR1 and CDR2 (germline): TVYSNPD, GDNSRS (reference sequence). Here the CDR3 DNA reads TGTGCCTTCCCCACCGGGTTCCCGAGGCCCCACTGGGGGATACGCTCGTACACCGATAAACCCATCTTT. Its protein is CAFPTGFPRPHWGIRSYTDKPIF.

As for this clone: TCRdb pairs this DNA with a much larger clone's protein that differs at residue 16, likely a read error; the protein shown was translated from the DNA. No J gene was assigned, while the V gene was called as TRDV2; the DNA was not compared with TRDD3, the D call given in the table. Germline V gene sequence: CDR1 GEAIGNYY, CDR2 EKD. This CDR3 region has 18 residues. Written as DNA, the CDR3 is TGTGCCTGTGACACGGTTACTGGGGGACAGACATACACCGATAAACACATCTTT. Its protein product is CACDTVTGGQTYTDKHIF.